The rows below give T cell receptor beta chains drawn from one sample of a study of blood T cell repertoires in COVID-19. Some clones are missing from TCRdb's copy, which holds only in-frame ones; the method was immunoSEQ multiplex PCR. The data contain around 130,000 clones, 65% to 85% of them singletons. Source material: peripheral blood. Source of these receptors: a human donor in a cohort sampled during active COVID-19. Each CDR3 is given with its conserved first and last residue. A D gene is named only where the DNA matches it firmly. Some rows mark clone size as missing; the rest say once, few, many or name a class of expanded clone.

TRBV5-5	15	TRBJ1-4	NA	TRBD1	CASSLQTGRGEKLFF	TGTGCCAGCAGCCTACAGACAGGGCGTGGTGAAAAACTGTTTTTT
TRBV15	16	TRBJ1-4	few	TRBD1	CATSRSTGGAGEKLFF	TGTGCCACCAGCAGATCGACAGGGGGCGCGGGAGAAAAACTGTTTTTT
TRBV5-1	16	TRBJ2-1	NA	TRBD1	CASSYTTGKGENEQFF	TGCGCCAGCAGCTACACGACAGGGAAGGGAGAGAATGAGCAGTTCTTC
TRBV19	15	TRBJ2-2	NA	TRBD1	CASSIVLRGQRELFF	TGTGCCAGTAGTATAGTCCTCAGGGGACAGAGGGAGCTGTTTTTT
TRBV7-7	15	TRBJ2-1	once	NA	CASSLGRAAYNEQFF	TGTGCTAGCAGCTTGGGCAGGGCAGCCTACAATGAGCAGTTCTTC
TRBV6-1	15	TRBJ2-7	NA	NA	CASSEGTGSSYEQYF	TGTGCCAGCAGTGAAGGAACGGGTTCTTCCTACGAGCAGTACTTC
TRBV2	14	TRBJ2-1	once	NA	CASSGDTQGNEQFF	TGTGCCAGCAGTGGGGACACCCAAGGCAATGAGCAGTTCTTC
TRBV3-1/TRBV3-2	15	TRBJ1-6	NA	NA	CASSQPSRGDSPLHF	TGTGCCAGCAGCCAACCGTCCCGGGGGGATTCACCCCTCCACTTT
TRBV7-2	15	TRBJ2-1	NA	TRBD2	CASSRSGTSTNEQFF	TGTGCCAGCAGCCGTAGCGGGACTAGCACCAATGAGCAGTTCTTC
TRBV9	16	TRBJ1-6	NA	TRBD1	CASSRKIRDRASPLHF	TGTGCCAGCAGCCGAAAAATCCGGGACAGGGCTTCACCCCTCCACTTT
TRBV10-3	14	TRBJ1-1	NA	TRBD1	CAISTGGMNTEAFF	TGTGCCATCAGTACAGGGGGCATGAACACTGAAGCTTTCTTT
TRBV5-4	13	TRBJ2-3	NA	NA	CATTQVPTDTQYF	TGTGCCACCACGCAGGTTCCCACAGATACGCAGTATTTT
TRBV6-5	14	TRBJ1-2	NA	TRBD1	CASTTGTGNYGYTF	TGTGCCAGCACGACAGGGACAGGGAACTATGGCTACACCTTC
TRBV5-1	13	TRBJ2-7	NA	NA	CASTRGSSYEQYF	TGCGCCAGCACAAGGGGGAGCTCCTACGAGCAGTACTTC
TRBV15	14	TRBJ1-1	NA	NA	CATSRRRGDTEAFF	TGTGCCACCAGCAGGCGACGGGGGGACACTGAAGCTTTCTTT
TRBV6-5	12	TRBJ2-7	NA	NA	CASTATPGEQYF	TGTGCCAGCACCGCCACCCCGGGGGAGCAGTACTTC
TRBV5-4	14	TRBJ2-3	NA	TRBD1	CASSLGQGIYTQYF	TGTGCCAGCAGCTTGGGACAGGGGATTTATACGCAGTATTTT
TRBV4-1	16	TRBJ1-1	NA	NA	CASSQDGGPPITEAFF	TGCGCCAGCAGCCAAGATGGGGGCCCTCCCATCACTGAAGCTTTCTTT
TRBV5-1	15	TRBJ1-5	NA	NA	CASSLSDMANQPQHF	TGCGCCAGCAGCTTGTCAGATATGGCTAATCAGCCCCAGCATTTT
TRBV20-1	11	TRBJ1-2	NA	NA	CSAPGNTGYTF	TGCAGTGCTCCAGGGAATACTGGCTACACCTTC
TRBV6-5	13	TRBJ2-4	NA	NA	CASSYNDRNIQYF	TGTGCCAGCAGTTACAACGACAGAAACATTCAGTACTTC
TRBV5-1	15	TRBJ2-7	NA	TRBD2	CASSQGTSGGREQYF	TGCGCCAGCAGCCAGGGAACTAGCGGGGGGCGCGAGCAGTACTTC
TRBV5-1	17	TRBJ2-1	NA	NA	CASSLEGGGPFFHEQFF	TGCGCCAGCAGCTTGGAGGGAGGGGGTCCCTTTTTCCATGAGCAGTTCTTC
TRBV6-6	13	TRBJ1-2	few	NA	CASSPGGDYGYTF	TGTGCCAGCAGTCCGGGAGGCGACTATGGCTACACCTTC
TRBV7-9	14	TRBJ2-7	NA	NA	CASSDTGFSYEQYF	TGTGCCAGCAGTGATACGGGGTTTTCCTACGAGCAGTACTTC
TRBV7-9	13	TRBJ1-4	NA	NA	CAVGGGIGEKLFF	TGTGCCGTTGGCGGGGGAATCGGCGAAAAACTGTTTTTT
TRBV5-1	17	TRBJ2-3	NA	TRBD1	CASSLEIPTGVGDTQYF	TGCGCCAGCAGCTTGGAGATCCCTACAGGGGTAGGAGATACGCAGTATTTT
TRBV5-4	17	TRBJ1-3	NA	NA	CASSLARDPGTGNTIYF	TGTGCCAGCAGCTTGGCTCGCGACCCGGGGACTGGAAACACCATATATTTT
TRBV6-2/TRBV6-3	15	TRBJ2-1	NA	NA	CASSYSRSPANEQFF	TGTGCCAGCAGTTACTCGAGGTCGCCGGCCAATGAGCAGTTCTTC
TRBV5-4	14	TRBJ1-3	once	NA	CASSLAGTGNTIYF	TGTGCCAGCAGCTTGGCAGGGACAGGAAACACCATATATTTT
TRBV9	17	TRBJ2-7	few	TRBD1	CASSADLSGQAPHEQYF	TGTGCCAGCAGCGCCGACTTATCGGGACAGGCCCCCCACGAGCAGTACTTC
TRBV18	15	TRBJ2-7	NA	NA	CASSPKRQASYEQYF	TGTGCCAGCTCACCAAAGAGACAGGCCTCCTACGAGCAGTACTTC
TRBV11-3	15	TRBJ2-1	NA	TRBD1	CASSLNTGEYNEQFF	TGTGCCAGCAGCTTAAATACAGGGGAATACAATGAGCAGTTCTTC
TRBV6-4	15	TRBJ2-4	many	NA	CASSDSGESGNIQYF	TGTGCCAGCAGTGACTCTGGGGAGTCGGGCAACATTCAGTACTTC
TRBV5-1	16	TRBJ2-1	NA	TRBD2	CASSRGTSGARGEQFF	TGCGCCAGCAGCCGAGGGACTAGCGGGGCGCGGGGTGAGCAGTTCTTC
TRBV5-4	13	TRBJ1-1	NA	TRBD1	CASSNTGGTEAFF	TGTGCCAGCAGTAACACAGGGGGCACTGAAGCTTTCTTT
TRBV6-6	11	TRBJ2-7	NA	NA	CASSRTHEQYF	TGTGCCAGCAGTCGCACTCACGAGCAGTACTTC
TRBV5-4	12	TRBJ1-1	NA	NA	CASSLSGAEAFF	TGTGCCAGCAGCTTGTCAGGGGCTGAAGCTTTCTTT
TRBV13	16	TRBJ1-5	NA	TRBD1	CASSLTGGEGNQPQHF	TGTGCCAGCAGCTTAACAGGGGGCGAAGGGAATCAGCCCCAGCATTTT
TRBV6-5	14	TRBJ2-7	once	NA	CATSNLGAPLEQYF	TGTGCCACCTCTAACCTGGGGGCCCCCCTCGAGCAGTACTTC